The clone carrying this T cell receptor (beta chain) was counted a few times. Its cognate antigen is unknown. This record comes from a study of T cell repertoires in cytomegalovirus infection. Study results and limitations: HLA-C-restricted TCR beta clonotypes specific for CMV led the ex vivo response.

CDR3 length: 11 amino acids. V shed 6 bases and J shed 4 bases, with 7 bases lying between them. Germline CDR1 and CDR2: SGHKS and YYEKEE (reference sequence). TCRdb used MiXCR to reprocess the reads, holding one entry per CDR3 protein. The repertoire holds 650,000 to 900,000 distinct CDR3 sequences, with 30% to 35% as singletons. Specimen: cultured CD8+ T cells from PBMCs, collected from culture after CMV antigen stimulation. This clonotype originated in a human donor in good health (CMV status not recorded). Some clones in this sample may be carry-over from other donors' samples. The gene calls are TRBV5-5 and TRBJ1-1; no clear D. The CDR3, as DNA: TGTGCCAGCACCCTAGTCACTGAAGCTTTCTTT. Its protein product is CASTLVTEAFF. Filled out from reference TRBV5-5 and TRBJ1-1, the complete variable domain reads DAGVTQSPTHLIKTRGQQVTLRCSPISGHKSVSWYQQVLGQGPQFIFQYYEKEERGRGNFPDRFSARQFPNYSSELNVNALLLGDSALYLCASTLVTEAFFGQGTRLTVV.